This T cell receptor (beta chain) was sequenced for a study of cytomegalovirus exposure and HLA in healthy donors. CDR1 is MDHEN, CDR2 SYDVKM, per germline. The CDR3 runs 15 residues. Trimming took 8 bases from V and 7 from J; bases not matched to a gene: 14. 13 Jbeta primers and 60 Vbeta primers were used for the PCR. The assay was immunoSEQ multiplex PCR, and TCRdb's table has in-frame clones only and misses some. The profile shows 99,000 or so clones, roughly 79% of them singletons. General study points: The majority of CMV-associated TCR beta chains were reported as apparently HLA-restricted in a later analysis.

Concerning this clone: The antigen remains unidentified.

The sequence was collected from a man in his fifties or sixties in good health and CMV-seropositive. The sequenced material came from PBMCs. This chain links TRBV28 with TRBJ1-5, with 7 bases aligning to TRBD1. CDR3 loop: CASAHMKGADQPQHF. The CDR3 bases are TGTGCCAGCGCTCACATGAAGGGGGCCGACCAGCCCCAGCATTTT.